A single sample is the source of the 17 T cell receptor beta chains below, sequenced in a study of blood T cells in healthy people across ages. Sample-barcoded 5' priming and a J-beta primer mix drove a second PCR of roughly 6 to 12 cycles. One entry per CDR3 protein results from TCRdb running MiXCR on the 5' RACE reads. The sample consists of 600,000 to 850,000 distinct CDR3 sequences, 25% of them appearing once. The same specimen was also included in a second study, on T cells of mothers and their children.

Sequencing was performed on blood. The receptors originated from a boy younger than 18 in good health.

The chain carries TRBV20-1 and TRBJ1-4; weak D call: TRBD1 (5 bases). CDR1 DFQATT and CDR2 SNEGSKA come from the germline V gene (reference sequence). Trimming pared 0 bases from V and 0 bases from J, leaving 11 bases between. The length of the CDR3 is 16 residues. The chain's CDR3 is CSARDLGAATNEKLFF. The CDR3 DNA is TGCAGTGCTAGAGATCTCGGGGCTGCAACTAATGAAAAACTGTTTTTT.

V is TRBV11-2 and J is TRBJ2-1; D is undetermined. V dropped 1 base and J dropped 2 bases, with 9 bases sitting between them. The CDR3 loop spans 15 amino acids. Germline lookup yields CDR1 SGHAT and CDR2 FQNNGV. The CDR3 region is CASSLVNRAYNEQFF. Here the CDR3 DNA reads TGTGCCAGCAGCTTAGTAAACCGCGCCTACAATGAGCAGTTCTTC. The complete variable domain, with remaining parts taken from reference TRBV11-2 and TRBJ2-1, reads EAGVAQSPRYKIIEKRQSVAFWCNPISGHATLYWYQQILGQGPKLLIQFQNNGVVDDSQLPKDRFSAERLKGVDSTLKIQPAKLEDSAVYLCASSLVNRAYNEQFFGPGTRLTVL.

The chain carries TRBV5-1 and TRBJ2-5; the match to TRBD2 covers 7 bases. CDR3 length: 15 amino acids. Germline CDR1 and CDR2: SGHRS and YFSETQ. With 0 bases clipped from V and 2 bases from J, the junction kept 4 bases outside the gene matches. The CDR3 DNA follows: TGCGCCAGCAGCTTGGCTCTAGCGGAGCAAGAGACCCAGTACTTC. Protein product: CASSLALAEQETQYF.

This clonotype was seen a handful of times. This chain connects TRBV5-1 to TRBJ2-5; 9 positions match TRBD2. Near its end, the DNA agrees better with TRBJ2-1, so the J call may be wrong. CDR1 is SGHRS, CDR2 YFSETQ, per germline. The CDR3 loop spans 14 amino acids. For the CDR3, the DNA is TGCGCCAGCAGCCCAGGGACTAGCCTCAATGAGCAGTTCTTC. Translation gives CASSPGTSLNEQFF.

The chain employs TRBV28 and TRBJ1-4, with TRBD1 matching over 12 bases. J gave up 7 bases and V 8 bases, and 11 bases lay outside the gene matches. The CDR3 has 16 amino acids. Germline values: CDR1 MDHEN, CDR2 SYDVKM. For the CDR3, the DNA is TGTGCCAGCTTACCCGGGACAGGGGGCTACGGTGAAAAACTGTTTTTT. Protein product: CASLPGTGGYGEKLFF.

This clonotype was counted between two and nine times. The genes are TRBV21-1 and TRBJ2-5. TRBV21-1 is flagged as a pseudogene. The CDR3 is 13 amino acids. CDR3 sequence (DNA): TGTGCCAGCAGCGCGCTCCGACGAGAGACCCAGTACTTC. Translation: CASSALRRETQYF.

This clonotype occurred a few times. This chain connects TRBV2 to TRBJ2-3; TRBD2 is a possible D gene (5 bases). The V end was cut by 6 bases, the J end by 9 bases, with 13 bases between. The CDR3 has 12 amino acids. Germline values: CDR1 SNHLY, CDR2 FYNNEI. CDR3 nucleotides: TGTGCCAGCAGGGGTACTAGTGGGACGCAGTATTTT. Its protein product is CASRGTSGTQYF.

This sequence joins TRBV12-3 or TRBV12-4 and TRBJ2-3; D ambiguous. This CDR3 is built from 15 residues. Trimming shortened V by 5 bases and J by 9 bases, and 21 bases separated the two germline ends. In nucleotides, the CDR3 is TGTGCCAGCAGTATCGCCGCTGGAGATAAACAGACGCAGTATTTT. Its protein product is CASSIAAGDKQTQYF.

This clonotype was seen more than once but under ten times. V usage is TRBV12-5 and J usage is TRBJ2-5; no clear D. The CDR3 is 12 amino acids. Trimming left V 4 bases short and J 3 bases short, with 6 bases between. The V gene's germline CDR1 is LGHNT and CDR2 FRNRAP. The CDR3 DNA sequence: TGTGCTAGTGGTTCTACAAAAGAGACCCAGTACTTC. It specifies CASGSTKETQYF.

The chain links TRBV6-5 to TRBJ2-3; tentatively, D is TRBD2 (5 bases). With 6 bases removed from V and 2 bases from J, the gap between germline ends came to 15 bases. The germline gives CDR1 MNHEY, CDR2 SVGAGI. This CDR3 region has 15 residues. CDR3 sequence (DNA): TGTGCCAGCAGCCCTACCCCCGGGGTCACAGATACGCAGTATTTT. This codes for CASSPTPGVTDTQYF.

The V call is TRBV28, the J call TRBJ2-5, with D possibly being TRBD1 or TRBD2 (5 bases each). The J call may be in error: the DNA end matches TRBJ2-7 better. This CDR3 is built from 14 residues. Germline CDR1 is MDHEN and CDR2 is SYDVKM. CDR3 residues: CASSNRDGVYEQYF. CDR3 nucleotide sequence: TGTGCCAGCAGTAACCGGGACGGGGTCTACGAGCAGTACTTC.

This clonotype was picked up one time. The rearrangement joins TRBV29-1 to TRBJ2-5; D is uncertain. Germline V CDR1 and CDR2: SQVTM, ANQGSEA. The CDR3 runs to 13 residues. V lost 7 bases and J lost 1, with 13 bases in between. CDR3 protein: CSESADGQETQYF. The CDR3 nucleotides read TGCAGCGAATCCGCGGACGGCCAAGAGACCCAGTACTTC.

This clonotype was observed a handful of times. CDR3 DNA sequence: TGCGCCAGCAGCCCCACCCCGGGGAGCTATGGCTACACCTTC. This translates into CASSPTPGSYGYTF. The V and J genes are TRBV5-1 and TRBJ1-2; D unclear. Germline lookup yields CDR1 SGHRS and CDR2 YFSETQ. The CDR3 is 14 amino acids. V lost 4 bases, J lost 4 bases, and 14 bases lay in between.

This clonotype was counted at least ten times. The chain joins TRBV4-3 to TRBJ2-1; D unresolved. This CDR3 region has 14 residues. V dropped 0 bases and J dropped 3 bases, with 6 bases sitting between them. Germline V gene data show CDR1 as LGHNA and CDR2 as YSLEER. As DNA, the CDR3 is TGCGCCAGCAGCCAAGATTCGGGCTACAATGAGCAGTTCTTC. Encoded protein: CASSQDSGYNEQFF.

This clonotype was counted between two and nine times. The rearrangement uses TRBV3-1 and TRBJ2-6; no reliable D call. The CDR3 spans 15 residues. Germline loops: CDR1 LGHDT, CDR2 YNNKEL (reference sequence). V was shortened by 0 bases and J by 0 bases, with 3 bases between the two germline ends. The CDR3 DNA is TGTGCCAGCAGCCAAGACATCTCTGGGGCCAACGTCCTGACTTTC. Translation gives CASSQDISGANVLTF.

The table lists this clonotype with a few counts. The chain recombines TRBV5-1 with TRBJ1-4; D possibly corresponds to TRBD1 (5 bases). CDR3 length: 15 residues. Germline-derived CDR1 and CDR2 are SGHRS and YFSETQ. Trimming pared 4 bases from V and 8 bases from J, leaving 18 bases between. The CDR3 loop is CASSNTGTKGEKLFF. The DNA for the CDR3 is TGCGCCAGCAGCAACACCGGGACCAAGGGCGAAAAACTGTTTTTT. Supplemented by reference TRBV5-1 and TRBJ1-4, the full variable domain reads KAGVTQTPRYLIKTRGQQVTLSCSPISGHRSVSWYQQTPGQGLQFLFEYFSETQRNKGNFPGRFSGRQFSNSRSEMNVSTLELGDSALYLCASSNTGTKGEKLFFGSGTQLSVL.

This chain links TRBV7-3 with TRBJ2-1, with a possible D match to TRBD1 (5 bases). CDR1 is SGHTA and CDR2 is FQGTGA in the germline V gene. The ends were cut back, 4 bases at V and 2 bases at J, with 9 bases in the middle. The length of the CDR3 is 14 residues. CDR3 protein: CASSSSDTYNEQFF. The DNA of the CDR3 is TGTGCCAGCAGCTCGTCGGACACCTACAATGAGCAGTTCTTC.